This T cell receptor beta chain derives from a study of CD8 T cells in Susac syndrome. Overall study: Each patient with Susac syndrome, at the time of blood draw, was therapy-naive, on corticosteroids, or on intravenous immunoglobulin alone.

Between the trimmed V and J ends, which lost 4 bases and 4 bases, there was a span of 15 bases. Germline loops: CDR1 SGHNT, CDR2 YYREEE (reference sequence). The CDR3 totals 14 residues. RNA amounts of roughly 0.5 to 1 ug underwent reverse transcription with random hexamers. Using its own MiXCR run on the immunoSEQ multiplex PCR reads, TCRdb lists one record per CDR3 protein. The sample has 50,000 to 55,000 distinct CDR3 sequences, about 95% seen once. Concerning this clonotype itself: Its antigen remains unidentified.

Study-level findings and limits: An acknowledgment was made by the study that its TCR sequencing and HLA analysis involved relatively few individuals.

The origin of this receptor is a human donor with Susac syndrome. V gene TRBV5-4 combines with J gene TRBJ2-7; a weak D match, TRBD1 (7 bases). Sequencing was performed on CD8+ T cells from PBMCs. This CDR3 is CASSGGTATYEQYF. In nucleotides, the CDR3 is TGTGCCAGCAGCGGGGGGACAGCGACGTACGAGCAGTACTTC.